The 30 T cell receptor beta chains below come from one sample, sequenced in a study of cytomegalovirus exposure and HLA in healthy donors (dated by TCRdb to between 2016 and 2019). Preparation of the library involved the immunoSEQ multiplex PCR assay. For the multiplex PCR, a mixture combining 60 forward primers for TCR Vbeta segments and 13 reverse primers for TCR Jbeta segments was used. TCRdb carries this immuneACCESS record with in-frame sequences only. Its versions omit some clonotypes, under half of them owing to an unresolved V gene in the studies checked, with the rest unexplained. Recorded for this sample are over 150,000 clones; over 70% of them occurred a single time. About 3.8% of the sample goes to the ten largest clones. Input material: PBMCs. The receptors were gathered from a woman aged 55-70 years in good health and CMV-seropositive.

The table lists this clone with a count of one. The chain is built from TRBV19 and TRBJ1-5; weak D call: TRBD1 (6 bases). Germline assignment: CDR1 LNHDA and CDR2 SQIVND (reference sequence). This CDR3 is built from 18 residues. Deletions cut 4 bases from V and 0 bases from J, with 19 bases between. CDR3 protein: CASSTHGTLKYSNQPQHF. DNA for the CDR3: TGTGCCAGTAGTACCCACGGGACACTTAAGTATAGCAATCAGCCCCAGCATTTT.

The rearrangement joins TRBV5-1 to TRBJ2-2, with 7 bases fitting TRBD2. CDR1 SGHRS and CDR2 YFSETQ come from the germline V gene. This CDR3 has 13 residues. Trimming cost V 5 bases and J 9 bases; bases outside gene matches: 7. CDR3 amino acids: CASSFGLERELFF. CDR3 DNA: TGCGCCAGCAGTTTCGGACTAGAGCGGGAGCTGTTTTTT.

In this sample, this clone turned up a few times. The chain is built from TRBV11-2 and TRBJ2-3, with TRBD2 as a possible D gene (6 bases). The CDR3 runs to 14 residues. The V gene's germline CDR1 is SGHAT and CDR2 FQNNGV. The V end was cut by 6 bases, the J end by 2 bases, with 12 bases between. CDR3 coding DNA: TGTGCCAGCAGTCTTAGCGGACTCACAGATACGCAGTATTTT. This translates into CASSLSGLTDTQYF.

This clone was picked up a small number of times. The CDR3 DNA follows: TGTGCCAGCAGTTACGGTGGCAGAAGATTATGGCCCCAGCATTTT. Protein sequence: CASSYGGRRLWPQHF. The V call is TRBV6-6, the J call TRBJ1-5; D remains unclear. V was clipped by 2 bases and J by 9 bases, with 17 bases between them. CDR3 length: 15 amino acids. The germline gives CDR1 MNHNY, CDR2 SVGAGI (reference sequence).

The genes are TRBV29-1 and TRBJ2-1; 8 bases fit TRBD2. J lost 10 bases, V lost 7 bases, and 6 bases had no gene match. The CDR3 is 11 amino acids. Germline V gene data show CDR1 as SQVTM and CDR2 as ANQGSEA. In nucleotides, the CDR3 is TGCAGCGGCGGGGCTAGCGGGGAGCAGTTCTTC. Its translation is CSGGASGEQFF.

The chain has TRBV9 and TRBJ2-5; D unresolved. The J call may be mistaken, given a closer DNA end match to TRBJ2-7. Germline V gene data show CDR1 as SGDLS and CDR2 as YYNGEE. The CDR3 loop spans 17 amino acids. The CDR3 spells CASSVEGRRSNFYEQYF. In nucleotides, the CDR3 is TGTGCCAGCAGCGTAGAAGGAAGGAGAAGTAACTTCTACGAGCAGTACTTC.

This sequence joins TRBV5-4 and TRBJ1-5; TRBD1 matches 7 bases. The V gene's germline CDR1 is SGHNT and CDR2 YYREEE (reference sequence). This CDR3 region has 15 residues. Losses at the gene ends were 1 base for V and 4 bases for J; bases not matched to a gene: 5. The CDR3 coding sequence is TGTGCCAGCAGCTTGACGCCACAGGGGAATCAGCCCCAGCATTTT. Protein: CASSLTPQGNQPQHF.

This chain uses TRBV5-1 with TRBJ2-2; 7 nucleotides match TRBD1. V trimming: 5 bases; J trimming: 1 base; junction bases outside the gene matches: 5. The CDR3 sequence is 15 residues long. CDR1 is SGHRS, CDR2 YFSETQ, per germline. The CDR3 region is CASRSRTGNTGELFF. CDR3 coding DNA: TGCGCCAGCAGATCCAGGACAGGGAACACCGGGGAGCTGTTTTTT. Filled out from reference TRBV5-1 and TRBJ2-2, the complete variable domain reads KAGVTQTPRYLIKTRGQQVTLSCSPISGHRSVSWYQQTPGQGLQFLFEYFSETQRNKGNFPGRFSGRQFSNSRSEMNVSTLELGDSALYLCASRSRTGNTGELFFGEGSRLTVL.

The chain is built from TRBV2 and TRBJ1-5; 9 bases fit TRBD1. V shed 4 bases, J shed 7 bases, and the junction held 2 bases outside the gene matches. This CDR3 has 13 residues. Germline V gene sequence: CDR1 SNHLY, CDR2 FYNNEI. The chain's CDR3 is CASSGTGEQPQHF. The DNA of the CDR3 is TGTGCCAGCAGTGGGACAGGGGAACAGCCCCAGCATTTT.

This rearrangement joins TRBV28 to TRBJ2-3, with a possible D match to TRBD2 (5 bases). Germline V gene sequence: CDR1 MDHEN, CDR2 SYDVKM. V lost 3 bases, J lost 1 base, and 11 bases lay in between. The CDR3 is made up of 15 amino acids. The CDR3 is CASSLARGGTDTQYF. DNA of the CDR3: TGTGCCAGCAGTTTGGCACGGGGTGGCACAGATACGCAGTATTTT.

The CDR3 DNA follows: TGTGCCAGCAGCTTAGTGGCTGAGCGGGAGTACGAGCAGTACTTC. Protein: CASSLVAEREYEQYF. The chain is built from TRBV7-2 and TRBJ2-7; 8 nucleotides agree with TRBD2. The V gene end was trimmed by 1 base and the J gene end by 4 bases; junction bases not matched to a gene: 6. The CDR3 loop spans 15 amino acids. Germline CDR1 SGHTA, CDR2 FQGNSA.

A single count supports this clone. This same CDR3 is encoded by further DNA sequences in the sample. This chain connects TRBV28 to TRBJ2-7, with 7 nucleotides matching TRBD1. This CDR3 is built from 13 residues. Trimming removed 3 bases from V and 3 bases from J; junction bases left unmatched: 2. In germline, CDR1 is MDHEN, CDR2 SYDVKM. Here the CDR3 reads CASSFQGVYEQYF. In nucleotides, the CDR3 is TGTGCCAGCAGTTTCCAGGGGGTCTACGAGCAGTACTTC.

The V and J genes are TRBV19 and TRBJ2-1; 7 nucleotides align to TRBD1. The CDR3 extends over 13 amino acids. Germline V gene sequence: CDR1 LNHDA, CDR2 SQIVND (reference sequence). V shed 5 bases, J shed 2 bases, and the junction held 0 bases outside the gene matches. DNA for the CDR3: TGTGCCAGTAGTCAGGGGGCCTACAATGAGCAGTTCTTC. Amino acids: CASSQGAYNEQFF.

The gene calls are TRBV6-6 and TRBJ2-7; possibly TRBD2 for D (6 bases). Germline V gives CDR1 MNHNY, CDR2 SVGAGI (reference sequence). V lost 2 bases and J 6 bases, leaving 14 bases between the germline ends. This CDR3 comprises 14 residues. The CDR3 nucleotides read TGTGCCAGCAGTTACCTCGCGGGGCGGCCCGAGCAGTACTTC. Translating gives CASSYLAGRPEQYF.

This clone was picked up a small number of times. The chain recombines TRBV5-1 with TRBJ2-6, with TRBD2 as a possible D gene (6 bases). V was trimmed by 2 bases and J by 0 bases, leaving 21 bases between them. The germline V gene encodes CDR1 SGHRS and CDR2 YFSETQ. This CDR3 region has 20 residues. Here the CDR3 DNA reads TGCGCCAGCAGCTTAGGAGGGACCCAATGGCCTCTCTCTGGGGCCAACGTCCTGACTTTC. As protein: CASSLGGTQWPLSGANVLTF.

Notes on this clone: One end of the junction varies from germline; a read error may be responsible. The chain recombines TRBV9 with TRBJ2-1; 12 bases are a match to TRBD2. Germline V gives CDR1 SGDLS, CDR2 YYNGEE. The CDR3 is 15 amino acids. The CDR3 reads CASSVTSGSNNEQLF. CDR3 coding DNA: TGTGCCAGCAGCGTGACTAGCGGGAGTAACAATGAGCAGCTCTTC.

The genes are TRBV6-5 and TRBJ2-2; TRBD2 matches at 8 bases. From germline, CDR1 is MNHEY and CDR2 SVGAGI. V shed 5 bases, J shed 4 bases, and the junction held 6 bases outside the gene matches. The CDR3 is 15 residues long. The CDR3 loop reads CASSPTSVVTGELFF. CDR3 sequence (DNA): TGTGCCAGCAGTCCGACTAGCGTAGTCACCGGGGAGCTGTTTTTT.

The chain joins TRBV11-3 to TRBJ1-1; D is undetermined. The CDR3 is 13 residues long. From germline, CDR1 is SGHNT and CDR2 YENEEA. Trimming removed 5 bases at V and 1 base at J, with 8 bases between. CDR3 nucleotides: TGTGCCAGCAGCCCGCGCGCGAACACTGAAGCTTTCTTT. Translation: CASSPRANTEAFF.

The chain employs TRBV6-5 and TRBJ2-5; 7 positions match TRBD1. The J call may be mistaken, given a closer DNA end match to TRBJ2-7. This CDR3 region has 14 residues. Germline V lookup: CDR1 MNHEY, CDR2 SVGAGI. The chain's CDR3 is CASSSWTGPYEQYF. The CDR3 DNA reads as TGTGCCAGCAGTTCCTGGACAGGACCCTACGAGCAGTACTTC.

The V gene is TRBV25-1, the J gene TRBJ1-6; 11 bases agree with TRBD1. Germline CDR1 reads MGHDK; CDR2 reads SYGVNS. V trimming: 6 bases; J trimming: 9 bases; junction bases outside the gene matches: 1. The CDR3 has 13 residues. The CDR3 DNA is TGTGCCAGCAGGGACAGGGGGCGTTCACCCCTCCACTTT. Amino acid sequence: CASRDRGRSPLHF.

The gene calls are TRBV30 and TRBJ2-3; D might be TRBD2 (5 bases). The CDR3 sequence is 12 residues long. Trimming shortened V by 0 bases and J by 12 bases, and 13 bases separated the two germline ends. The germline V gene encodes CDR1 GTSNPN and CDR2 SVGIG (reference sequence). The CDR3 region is CAWSVLGKRQYF. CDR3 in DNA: TGTGCCTGGAGTGTACTAGGGAAGAGACAGTATTTT. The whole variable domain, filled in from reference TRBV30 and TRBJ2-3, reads SQTIHQWPATLVQPVGSPLSLECTVEGTSNPNLYWYRQAAGRGLQLLFYSVGIGQISSEVPQNLSASRPQDRQFILSSKKLLLSDSGFYLCAWSVLGKRQYFGPGTRLTVL.

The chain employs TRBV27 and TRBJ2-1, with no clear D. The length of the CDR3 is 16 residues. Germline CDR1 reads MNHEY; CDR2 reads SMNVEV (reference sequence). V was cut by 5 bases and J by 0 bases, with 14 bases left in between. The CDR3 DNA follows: TGTGCCAGCAGTCCATCAGTGCGGAGCTCCTACAATGAGCAGTTCTTC. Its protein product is CASSPSVRSSYNEQFF.

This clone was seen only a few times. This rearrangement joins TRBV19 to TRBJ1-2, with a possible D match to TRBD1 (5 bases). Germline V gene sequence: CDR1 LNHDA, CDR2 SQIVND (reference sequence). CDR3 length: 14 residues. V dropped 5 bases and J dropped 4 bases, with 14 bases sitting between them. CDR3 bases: TGTGCCAGTAGTTCTCCGGGGGGATCCTATGGCTACACCTTC. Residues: CASSSPGGSYGYTF.

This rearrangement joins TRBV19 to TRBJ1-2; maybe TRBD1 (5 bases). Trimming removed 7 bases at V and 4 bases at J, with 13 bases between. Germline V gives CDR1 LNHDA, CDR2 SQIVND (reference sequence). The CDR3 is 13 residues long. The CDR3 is CASKVQGSYGYTF. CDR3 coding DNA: TGTGCCAGTAAGGTGCAGGGTTCCTATGGCTACACCTTC.

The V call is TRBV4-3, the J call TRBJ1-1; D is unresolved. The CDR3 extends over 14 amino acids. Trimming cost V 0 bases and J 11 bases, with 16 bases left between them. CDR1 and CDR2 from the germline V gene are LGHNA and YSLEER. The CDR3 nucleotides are TGCGCCAGCAGCCAAGAGGAGAGAGGAGCCGGGGCTTTCTTT. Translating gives CASSQEERGAGAFF.

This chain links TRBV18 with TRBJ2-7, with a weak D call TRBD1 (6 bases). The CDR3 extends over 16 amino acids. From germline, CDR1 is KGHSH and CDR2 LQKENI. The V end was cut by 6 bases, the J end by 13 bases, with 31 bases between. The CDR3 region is CASSPPGQSHILGVYF. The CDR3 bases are TGTGCCAGCTCCCCCCCCGGACAGTCGCACATACTTGGGGTTTACTTC.

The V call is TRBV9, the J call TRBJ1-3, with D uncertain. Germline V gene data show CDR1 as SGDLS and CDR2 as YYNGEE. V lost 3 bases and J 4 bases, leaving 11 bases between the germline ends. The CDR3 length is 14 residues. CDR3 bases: TGTGCCAGCAGCGCAACAGTAAACGGAAACACCATATATTTT. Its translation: CASSATVNGNTIYF.

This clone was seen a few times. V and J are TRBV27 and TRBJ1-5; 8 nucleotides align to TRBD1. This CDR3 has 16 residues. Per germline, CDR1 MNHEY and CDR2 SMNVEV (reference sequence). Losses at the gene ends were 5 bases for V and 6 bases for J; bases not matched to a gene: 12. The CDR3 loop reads CASSAQTGAQGQPQHF. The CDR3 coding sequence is TGTGCCAGCAGTGCCCAGACAGGGGCCCAAGGTCAGCCCCAGCATTTT.

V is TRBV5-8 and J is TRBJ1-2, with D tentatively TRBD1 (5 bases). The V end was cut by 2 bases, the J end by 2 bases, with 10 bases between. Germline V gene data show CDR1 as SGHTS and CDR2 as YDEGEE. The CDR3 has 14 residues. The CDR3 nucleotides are TGTGCCAGCAGCTTAACCGGGGGAAACTATGGCTACACCTTC. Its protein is CASSLTGGNYGYTF.

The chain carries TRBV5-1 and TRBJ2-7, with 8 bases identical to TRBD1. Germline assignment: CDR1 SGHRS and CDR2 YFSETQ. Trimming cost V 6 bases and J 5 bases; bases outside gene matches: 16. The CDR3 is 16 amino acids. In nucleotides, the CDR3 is TGCGCCAGCACCCGAGGACTCGGGACAGGCGCCCACGAGCAGTACTTC. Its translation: CASTRGLGTGAHEQYF.